Reported below is one TCR beta chain. This sample is drawn from a study of blood T cell repertoires in COVID-19. Study context: The samples span acute and convalescent COVID-19 from the United States, Italy and Spain. T cells, B-cell-depleted T cells, or PBMCs provided the cDNA or gDNA that served as material.

As processed by the authors: Amplification of reference gene primers provided the estimated nucleated cell counts. Method: immunoSEQ multiplex PCR; TCRdb's copy keeps in-frame clones and lacks some. V and J calls and clone size are those listed in that table; D and trimming were worked out from the DNA. Of 60,000 or so clones listed, approximately 82% are singletons. Germline CDR1 and CDR2: SGHDT and YYEEEE. This CDR3 is built from 14 residues. J was trimmed by 2 bases and V by 1 base; bases with no gene match: 2. This receptor was taken from a man in his 60s with acute or convalescent COVID-19. Material for sequencing was peripheral blood. This sequence joins TRBV5-6 and TRBJ2-5; TRBD2 agrees at 7 bases. As DNA, the CDR3 is TGTGCCAGCAGCTTGTGGGGGGGGCAAGAGACCCAGTACTTC. This translates into CASSLWGGQETQYF.